Listed here is a single TCR beta chain. The source of the sample is a study of T cell clusters in autoimmune cytopenias. Each sample's input was roughly 270 ng genomic DNA, 35,000 to 40,000 genome equivalents. The germline CDR1 and CDR2 sequences are LNHDA and SQIVND (reference sequence). This CDR3 spans 14 amino acids. Multiplex touch-down PCR amplified TRB using TRB-A and TRB-B pools in one tube. TCRdb re-analyzed the multiplex PCR reads; it lists each CDR3 protein once, without DNA. The specimen's table records thousands of distinct CDR3 sequences. The same data also went into a second study, on T cell repertoires in aging, cancer and after chemotherapy.

This sequence was found in a human donor in good health. The sequencing sample was made of peripheral blood. The V gene is TRBV19, the J gene TRBJ2-7; TCRdb designates TRBD2, a call that cannot be tested without DNA. The CDR3 loop reads CASSIDAGGGEQYF.